These T cell receptor beta chains were read from a single sample in a study of CD8+CD57+ T cells in acquired aplastic anemia. TCRdb itself ran the reads through MiXCR, one entry per CDR3 protein. The data hold 200,000 to 250,000 distinct CDR3 sequences, with roughly 35% observed a single time. Sequencing was performed on sorted CD4+, CD8+, or CD8+CD57+ T cells (not recorded which) from PBMCs. The receptors shown here come from a human donor in good health, serving as a control. CDR3s include the opening cysteine and the closing phenylalanine or tryptophan. Fields, in order: J gene, clone size, D gene, V gene, CDR3 protein, CDR3 DNA. D genes are given only for firm matches. Only some rows state a clone size, as once, few, many or a class for expanded clones.

j_gene: TRBJ2-5
abundance: .
d_gene: TRBD2
v_gene: TRBV7-2
CDR3aa: CASSSGWWTSGRKETQYF
CDR3nt: TGTGCCAGCAGCTCCGGGTGGTGGACTAGCGGGAGAAAAGAGACCCAGTACTTC

j_gene: TRBJ1-5
abundance: many
d_gene: TRBD1
v_gene: TRBV2
CDR3aa: CASRDTGGNNQPQHF
CDR3nt: TGTGCCAGCAGGGACACAGGGGGAAACAATCAGCCCCAGCATTTT

j_gene: TRBJ1-5
abundance: few
d_gene: .
v_gene: TRBV3-1
CDR3aa: CASSQTVFSNQPQHF
CDR3nt: TGTGCCAGCAGCCAGACAGTGTTTAGCAATCAGCCCCAGCATTTT

j_gene: TRBJ1-2
abundance: .
d_gene: .
v_gene: TRBV29-1
CDR3aa: CSVLGWGAGYTF
CDR3nt: TGCAGCGTTCTTGGCTGGGGGGCTGGCTACACCTTC

j_gene: TRBJ1-6
abundance: .
d_gene: .
v_gene: TRBV7-2
CDR3aa: CASSGGDSPLHF
CDR3nt: TGTGCCAGCAGCGGAGGAGACTCACCCCTCCACTTT

j_gene: TRBJ1-3
abundance: .
d_gene: .
v_gene: TRBV6-1
CDR3aa: CASSQDLDSGNTIYF
CDR3nt: TGTGCCAGCTCACAAGATCTCGACTCTGGAAACACCATATATTTT

j_gene: TRBJ2-5
abundance: .
d_gene: TRBD1
v_gene: TRBV24-1
CDR3aa: CATSRTGNQETQYF
CDR3nt: TGTGCCACCAGCAGGACAGGGAACCAAGAGACCCAGTACTTC

j_gene: TRBJ2-7
abundance: .
d_gene: TRBD1
v_gene: TRBV11-2
CDR3aa: CASSVLFGTGSYEQYF
CDR3nt: TGTGCCAGCAGCGTCCTCTTTGGGACAGGGTCCTACGAGCAGTACTTC

j_gene: TRBJ1-1
abundance: .
d_gene: .
v_gene: TRBV3-1
CDR3aa: CASSPLGSEAFF
CDR3nt: TGTGCCAGCAGCCCTCTAGGGTCTGAAGCTTTCTTT

j_gene: TRBJ1-2
abundance: many
d_gene: .
v_gene: TRBV12-3/TRBV12-4
CDR3aa: CASSFGRLYGYTF
CDR3nt: TGTGCCAGCAGTTTCGGCAGACTCTATGGCTACACCTTC

j_gene: TRBJ1-2
abundance: .
d_gene: TRBD1
v_gene: TRBV29-1
CDR3aa: CSVVGTGEGWSYGYTF
CDR3nt: TGCAGCGTTGTGGGGACAGGGGAAGGTTGGAGCTATGGCTACACCTTC

j_gene: TRBJ1-1
abundance: many
d_gene: .
v_gene: TRBV9
CDR3aa: CASSVVGKSNTEAFF
CDR3nt: TGTGCCAGCAGCGTAGTTGGGAAATCGAACACTGAAGCTTTCTTT

j_gene: TRBJ2-7
abundance: .
d_gene: TRBD1
v_gene: TRBV12-5
CDR3aa: CARGGTGGSYEQYF
CDR3nt: TGTGCTAGAGGTGGGACAGGGGGGTCCTACGAGCAGTACTTC

j_gene: TRBJ1-6
abundance: many
d_gene: .
v_gene: TRBV12-3/TRBV12-4
CDR3aa: CASSLVILPADSPLHF
CDR3nt: TGTGCCAGCAGTTTAGTCATCCTTCCAGCGGATTCACCCCTCCACTTT

j_gene: TRBJ2-1
abundance: many
d_gene: TRBD2
v_gene: TRBV6-6
CDR3aa: CASSYFAGGQEEQFF
CDR3nt: TGTGCCAGCAGTTACTTTGCGGGAGGGCAAGAGGAGCAGTTCTTC

j_gene: TRBJ2-7
abundance: many
d_gene: TRBD1
v_gene: TRBV29-1
CDR3aa: CSATGQGAHEQYF
CDR3nt: TGCAGCGCCACCGGACAGGGGGCCCACGAGCAGTACTTC

j_gene: TRBJ1-4
abundance: many
d_gene: .
v_gene: TRBV10-3
CDR3aa: CAISESKAGHNEKLFF
CDR3nt: TGTGCCATCAGTGAGTCGAAGGCAGGCCATAATGAAAAACTGTTTTTT

j_gene: TRBJ1-6
abundance: .
d_gene: .
v_gene: TRBV20-1
CDR3aa: CSASQGVMPASYMSSPLHF
CDR3nt: TGCAGTGCTAGCCAAGGAGTAATGCCCGCAAGCTATATGAGTTCACCCCTCCACTTT

j_gene: TRBJ1-1
abundance: few
d_gene: .
v_gene: TRBV5-1
CDR3aa: CASSLAGQGDTEAFF
CDR3nt: TGCGCCAGCAGCTTGGCGGGACAAGGGGACACTGAAGCTTTCTTT

j_gene: TRBJ1-1
abundance: .
d_gene: TRBD1
v_gene: TRBV29-1
CDR3aa: CSVVTGAYYGYTEAFF
CDR3nt: TGCAGCGTTGTGACAGGGGCCTACTATGGCTACACTGAAGCTTTCTTT

j_gene: TRBJ1-1
abundance: many
d_gene: .
v_gene: TRBV5-6
CDR3aa: CASSLQGTEAFF
CDR3nt: TGTGCCAGCAGCCTACAAGGGACTGAAGCTTTCTTT

j_gene: TRBJ2-1
abundance: many
d_gene: .
v_gene: TRBV25-1
CDR3aa: CASSEFPGTVSSYNEQFF
CDR3nt: TGTGCCAGCAGTGAATTTCCCGGGACCGTGAGCTCCTACAATGAGCAGTTCTTC

j_gene: TRBJ2-1
abundance: once
d_gene: .
v_gene: TRBV4-2
CDR3aa: CASSNGRDGYNEQFF
CDR3nt: TGTGCCAGCAGCAATGGCAGGGACGGCTACAATGAGCAGTTCTTC

j_gene: TRBJ2-3
abundance: .
d_gene: .
v_gene: TRBV3-1
CDR3aa: CASSQVADTQYF
CDR3nt: TGTGCCAGCAGCCAAGTTGCAGATACGCAGTATTTT

j_gene: TRBJ1-3
abundance: few
d_gene: .
v_gene: TRBV5-1
CDR3aa: CASSLWGGSPSGNTIYF
CDR3nt: TGCGCCAGCAGCTTGTGGGGGGGTTCTCCCTCTGGAAACACCATATATTTT

j_gene: TRBJ1-5
abundance: few
d_gene: .
v_gene: TRBV4-2
CDR3aa: CASSPTANRGDQPQHF
CDR3nt: TGTGCCAGCAGCCCAACTGCTAACCGGGGAGATCAGCCCCAGCATTTT

j_gene: TRBJ2-7
abundance: .
d_gene: .
v_gene: TRBV24-1
CDR3aa: CATSDPERVSYEQYF
CDR3nt: TGTGCCACCAGTGATCCAGAGAGGGTCTCCTACGAGCAGTACTTC

j_gene: TRBJ1-4
abundance: .
d_gene: TRBD1
v_gene: TRBV7-3
CDR3aa: CASSIPGQGTTNEKLFF
CDR3nt: TGTGCCAGCAGCATACCGGGACAGGGGACAACTAATGAAAAACTGTTTTTT

j_gene: TRBJ1-1
abundance: .
d_gene: TRBD1
v_gene: TRBV5-4
CDR3aa: CASSLSRQGVNTEAFF
CDR3nt: TGTGCCAGCAGCTTGAGCCGACAGGGTGTGAACACTGAAGCTTTCTTT

j_gene: TRBJ2-3
abundance: .
d_gene: TRBD2
v_gene: TRBV12-3/TRBV12-4
CDR3aa: CASSFLARGGSFTDTQYF
CDR3nt: TGTGCCAGCAGTTTCCTCGCGAGGGGCGGGAGTTTCACAGATACGCAGTATTTT

j_gene: TRBJ1-2
abundance: .
d_gene: .
v_gene: TRBV9
CDR3aa: CASSDSVGRVRSNYGYTF
CDR3nt: TGTGCCAGCAGCGATTCAGTTGGGAGGGTGAGATCTAACTATGGCTACACCTTC

j_gene: TRBJ2-3
abundance: .
d_gene: .
v_gene: TRBV18
CDR3aa: CASSQDKYTDTQYF
CDR3nt: TGTGCCAGCTCACAGGACAAGTACACAGATACGCAGTATTTT

j_gene: TRBJ2-7
abundance: .
d_gene: .
v_gene: TRBV12-3/TRBV12-4
CDR3aa: CASSFLTRKQYF
CDR3nt: TGTGCCAGCAGTTTCTTGACTAGGAAGCAGTACTTC

j_gene: TRBJ1-5
abundance: many
d_gene: .
v_gene: TRBV20-1
CDR3aa: CSAREGENSNQPQHF
CDR3nt: TGCAGTGCCCGAGAGGGAGAGAATAGCAATCAGCCCCAGCATTTT

j_gene: TRBJ2-7
abundance: .
d_gene: TRBD1
v_gene: TRBV29-1
CDR3aa: CSVVGAGTAYKQYF
CDR3nt: TGCAGCGTTGTGGGAGCCGGGACAGCCTACAAGCAGTACTTC

j_gene: TRBJ1-1
abundance: many
d_gene: .
v_gene: TRBV19
CDR3aa: CASIPDRYTEAFF
CDR3nt: TGTGCCAGTATCCCGGACCGCTACACTGAAGCTTTCTTT

j_gene: TRBJ1-1
abundance: .
d_gene: TRBD1
v_gene: TRBV10-2
CDR3aa: CASSEDRGFTNEAFF
CDR3nt: TGCGCCAGCAGTGAGGACAGGGGGTTTACTAATGAAGCTTTCTTT

j_gene: TRBJ1-1
abundance: many
d_gene: .
v_gene: TRBV12-3/TRBV12-4
CDR3aa: CASSWTAGWPEAFF
CDR3nt: TGTGCCAGCAGTTGGACAGCAGGATGGCCGGAAGCTTTCTTT

j_gene: TRBJ2-2
abundance: .
d_gene: .
v_gene: TRBV5-1
CDR3aa: CASSLAVGTGELFF
CDR3nt: TGCGCCAGCAGCTTGGCGGTAGGGACCGGGGAGCTGTTTTTT

j_gene: TRBJ2-7
abundance: many
d_gene: TRBD2
v_gene: TRBV5-1
CDR3aa: CASSLGGLAVPYEQYF
CDR3nt: TGCGCCAGCAGCCTGGGGGGACTAGCGGTCCCCTACGAGCAGTACTTC

j_gene: TRBJ2-5
abundance: .
d_gene: TRBD1
v_gene: TRBV3-1
CDR3aa: CASSPLNRGRQETQDF
CDR3nt: TGTGCCAGCAGCCCTCTCAACAGGGGGCGGCAAGAGACCCAGGACTTC